This TCR beta chain was found in a study of blood T cell repertoires in COVID-19. About the research overall: The origin of the acute and convalescent COVID-19 samples was the United States, Italy and Spain. T cells, B-cell-depleted T cells, or PBMCs provided the cDNA or gDNA that served as material.

Germline V gives CDR1 LGHNA, CDR2 YSLEER. This CDR3 has 15 amino acids. Trimming shortened V by 2 bases and J by 1 base, and 12 bases separated the two germline ends. In the authors' methods: How many nucleated cells were present was estimated from reference gene primer amplification. The data were produced by immunoSEQ multiplex PCR, yet TCRdb's version contains in-frame clones alone and is incomplete. V and J calls and clone size are given by that table; D and trimming were obtained from the DNA. The sample includes approximately 53,000 clones, more than 80% of them seen just once. What was sequenced was peripheral blood. The TCR comes from a human donor in a cohort sampled during active COVID-19. The rearrangement links TRBV4-3 to TRBJ2-7; no firm D call. The DNA of the CDR3 is TGCGCCAGCAGCCAAACCATAGCATCGTCCTACGAGCAGTACTTC. Protein: CASSQTIASSYEQYF.